These 3 T cell receptor beta chains share one sample of origin, sequenced in a study of T cell repertoires in cytomegalovirus infection. Each CDR3 protein is one row after TCRdb ran MiXCR on the reads. Among some 310,000 distinct CDR3 sequences listed, 25% were seen once. Their target antigens are unknown. Sample: cultured PBMCs, taken from culture after CMV antigen stimulation. All receptors derive from a human donor in good health (CMV status not recorded). Some clones in this sample may be carry-over from other donors' samples.

The chain has TRBV11-2 and TRBJ2-3; a weak D match, TRBD2 (6 bases). Looked up from germline, CDR1 is SGHAT and CDR2 is FQNNGV. V lost 7 bases to trimming and J lost 2 bases, with 13 bases between them. The CDR3 loop spans 14 amino acids. In DNA, the CDR3 is TGTGCCAGCACCCCGGGACTCCTCACAGATACGCAGTATTTT. Residues: CASTPGLLTDTQYF.

This clonotype was detected a few times. The chain links TRBV6-2 or TRBV6-3 to TRBJ2-5; 13 nucleotides match TRBD2. There are 15 residues in the CDR3. From germline, CDR1 is MNHEY and CDR2 SVGEGT. The junction had 5 bases not matched to a gene; V was cut back by 5 bases and J by 5 bases. The CDR3 DNA reads TGTGCCAGCAGTGCTCGACTAGCGGGAGGCGAGACCCAGTACTTC. As protein: CASSARLAGGETQYF.

The rearrangement uses TRBV25-1 and TRBJ2-3; TRBD2 agrees at 8 bases. V was pared by 1 base and J by 2 bases, with 5 bases of the junction left unmatched. Germline V lookup: CDR1 MGHDK, CDR2 SYGVNS. CDR3 length: 16 residues. The CDR3: CASSELTSAYTDTQYF. The CDR3 DNA reads TGTGCCAGCAGTGAATTGACTAGCGCATACACAGATACGCAGTATTTT.